A selection of T cell receptor beta chains follows, all from one sample in a study of early T cells in non-severe SARS-CoV-2 infection. In TCRdb, the 5' RACE reads were re-called with MiXCR into one record per CDR3 protein. The sample includes about 22,000 distinct CDR3 sequences, roughly 3.5% seen only once; the top ten take around 5.5%. Sequenced sample: whole blood. Every receptor here comes from an adult who was a healthcare worker with PCR-confirmed SARS-CoV-2 infection or an uninfected control (not recorded which). The CDR3 runs from the conserved cysteine through the conserved F or W. D genes are given only for firm matches. The listing skips clone size in some rows; elsewhere it reads once, few, many or a size class.

j_call,d_call,clone_size,v_call,cdr3_aa,cdr3_nt
TRBJ2-1,NA,medium-sized,TRBV13,CASSVLTTNEQFF,TGTGCCAGCAGCGTACTAACTACCAATGAGCAGTTCTTC
TRBJ1-4,NA,many,TRBV7-2,CASSHTGDEKLFF,TGTGCCAGCAGCCATACAGGAGATGAAAAACTGTTTTTT
TRBJ2-5,NA,NA,TRBV12-3/TRBV12-4,CASSFGQRGIQETQYF,TGTGCCAGCAGTTTCGGACAGCGGGGTATTCAAGAGACCCAGTACTTC
TRBJ1-2,NA,many,TRBV28,CASSLWQGYGYTF,TGTGCCAGCAGTTTATGGCAGGGTTATGGCTACACCTTC
TRBJ1-6,NA,many,TRBV7-2,CASSPDIFNYNSPLHF,TGTGCCAGCAGCCCTGACATCTTTAATTATAATTCACCCCTCCACTTT
TRBJ2-3,NA,many,TRBV7-7,CASSPQATDTQYF,TGTGCTAGCAGCCCGCAGGCCACAGATACGCAGTATTTT
TRBJ1-1,NA,NA,TRBV27,CASSLYAWGNTEAFF,TGTGCCAGCAGTTTATATGCGTGGGGGAACACTGAAGCTTTCTTT
TRBJ2-7,NA,NA,TRBV18,CASSPLGGYEQYF,TGTGCCAGCTCACCTTTGGGCGGATACGAGCAGTACTTC
TRBJ2-7,NA,many,TRBV20-1,CSARGVDPYEQYF,TGCAGTGCAAGAGGGGTGGACCCCTACGAGCAGTACTTC
TRBJ1-2,NA,few,TRBV3-1,CASSQVQGAYGYTF,TGTGCCAGCAGCCAAGTGCAGGGTGCCTATGGCTACACCTTC
TRBJ2-4,TRBD1,many,TRBV5-6,CASSEGQVAKNIQYF,TGTGCCAGCAGCGAGGGACAGGTAGCCAAAAACATTCAGTACTTC
TRBJ2-3,NA,many,TRBV29-1,CSVSGRATDTQYF,TGCAGCGTTAGCGGGCGAGCCACAGATACGCAGTATTTT
TRBJ2-7,NA,many,TRBV5-4,CASSIDNYEQYF,TGTGCCAGCAGCATCGACAACTACGAGCAGTACTTC
TRBJ1-3,NA,many,TRBV20-1,CSARVAGGNTIYF,TGCAGTGCTAGAGTGGCAGGCGGAAACACCATATATTTT
TRBJ2-2,NA,many,TRBV20-1,CSARGTEANTGELFF,TGCAGTGCCAGAGGCACAGAAGCGAACACCGGGGAGCTGTTTTTT